A selection of T cell receptor beta chains follows, all from one sample in a study of T-cell memory formation after mild COVID-19. One entry per CDR3 protein results from TCRdb running MiXCR on the 5' RACE reads. The sample includes about half a million distinct CDR3 sequences, 18% of them seen just once. The sequenced material came from PBMCs or a T cell subset sorted from them (not recorded which). These receptors were obtained from an adult woman who had mild COVID-19 (a few samples of this study predate the infection). Cell type and time point are not known. The CDR3 runs from the conserved cysteine through the conserved F or W. D genes are given only for firm matches. The size of a clone is reported for some rows only, either as once, few or many, or as a class for expanded clones.

clone size: few; D gene: .; J gene: TRBJ2-2; V gene: TRBV11-2; CDR3 DNA: TGTGCCAGCAGCTTAAAGTTCGGCAAGGGGTCCACCGGGGAGCTGTTTTTT; CDR3 protein: CASSLKFGKGSTGELFF
clone size: few; D gene: .; J gene: TRBJ2-5; V gene: TRBV19; CDR3 DNA: TGTGCCAGTAGTACAGAGTACCAAGAGACCCAGTACTTC; CDR3 protein: CASSTEYQETQYF
clone size: few; D gene: .; J gene: TRBJ2-2; V gene: TRBV12-3/TRBV12-4; CDR3 DNA: TGTGCCAGCAGTTTACCAAGGGGTCGGACCGGGGAGCTGTTTTTT; CDR3 protein: CASSLPRGRTGELFF
clone size: few; D gene: .; J gene: TRBJ1-2; V gene: TRBV7-8; CDR3 DNA: TGTGCCAGCAGCTTAGGTCTCAGTCCGGGGGGCTACACCTTC; CDR3 protein: CASSLGLSPGGYTF
clone size: .; D gene: .; J gene: TRBJ1-2; V gene: TRBV2; CDR3 DNA: TGTGCCAGCATCCTGGGGGATTGGGAAGGCTACACCTTC; CDR3 protein: CASILGDWEGYTF
clone size: few; D gene: .; J gene: TRBJ2-3; V gene: TRBV6-5; CDR3 DNA: TGTGCCAGCAGCTTAGCGGTCCGGGAAGATACGCAGTATTTT; CDR3 protein: CASSLAVREDTQYF
clone size: .; D gene: TRBD1; J gene: TRBJ1-1; V gene: TRBV7-6; CDR3 DNA: TGTGCCAGCAGCTTTGGACAGGGGCACACTGAAGCTTTCTTT; CDR3 protein: CASSFGQGHTEAFF
clone size: .; D gene: .; J gene: TRBJ2-5; V gene: TRBV7-8; CDR3 DNA: TGTGCCAGCAGCTTAGGTGTTCGGGAGAACCAGTACTTC; CDR3 protein: CASSLGVRENQYF
clone size: many; D gene: TRBD2; J gene: TRBJ2-1; V gene: TRBV18; CDR3 DNA: TGTGCCAGCTCACCGACTAGCGGGGATGAGCAGTTCTTC; CDR3 protein: CASSPTSGDEQFF
clone size: .; D gene: TRBD1; J gene: TRBJ1-2; V gene: TRBV4-2; CDR3 DNA: TGTGCCAGCAGCCAAAACGGACAGGTGGATGGTGGCTACACCTTC; CDR3 protein: CASSQNGQVDGGYTF
clone size: .; D gene: TRBD2; J gene: TRBJ2-5; V gene: TRBV7-6; CDR3 DNA: TGTGCCAGCAGCTTAGCGCGAGCGGGGGCGACCCAAGAGACCCAGTACTTC; CDR3 protein: CASSLARAGATQETQYF
clone size: .; D gene: TRBD2; J gene: TRBJ2-1; V gene: TRBV24-1; CDR3 DNA: TGTGCCACCAGTGTGGGATCTGCGGGAGCCCTTATGAATGAGCAGTTCTTC; CDR3 protein: CATSVGSAGALMNEQFF
clone size: .; D gene: TRBD1; J gene: TRBJ2-5; V gene: TRBV7-9; CDR3 DNA: TGTGCCAGCAGCTGGGGGGACAGGGCGCCAGAGACCCAGTACTTC; CDR3 protein: CASSWGDRAPETQYF
clone size: .; D gene: TRBD1; J gene: TRBJ1-4; V gene: TRBV7-6; CDR3 DNA: TGTGCCAGCAGTCAGGACAGGGAGAGTGAAAAACTGTTTTTT; CDR3 protein: CASSQDRESEKLFF
clone size: few; D gene: .; J gene: TRBJ2-7; V gene: TRBV5-4; CDR3 DNA: TGTGCCAGCAGCTTAGGGGACTTCAAGGGCGAGCAGTACTTC; CDR3 protein: CASSLGDFKGEQYF
clone size: few; D gene: .; J gene: TRBJ2-5; V gene: TRBV7-2; CDR3 DNA: TGTGCCAGCAGCAAGAGTGGTTGGTCTCGATACTTC; CDR3 protein: CASSKSGWSRYF